This entry features one T cell receptor (beta chain) sequence. What it binds is unknown. Germline V gene lookup returns CDR1 SEHNR and CDR2 FQNEAQ (reference sequence). This CDR3 is 15 amino acids long. V was clipped by 5 bases and J by 4 bases; unmatched bases: 9. This entry is derived from a study of Tregs in tolerant kidney transplant recipients. At the level of the study: Mixed chimerism was transient after nonmyeloablative marrow transplants from related graft donors.

General observations from the study: For some patients, primers changed over time, blocking nucleotide-level comparison. Antigen-driven expansion was suggested because donor-specific Tregs expanded more than all Tregs in tolerant patients.

Unstimulated Tregs (CD4+CD25+CD127-) and CD4+CD25- non-Tregs were sorted from PBMCs. Using immunoSEQ multiplex PCR, the repertoire was profiled, and TCRdb retains in-frame clones only, with some absent. The table shows about 72,000 clones, with around nine tenths occurring only once. The sequence was collected from a human donor who received a combined kidney and bone marrow transplant. The rearrangement links TRBV7-9 to TRBJ1-2; TRBD1 matches at 8 bases. Sample: CD8+ T cells from blood, taken before the transplant. The CDR3 reads CASSGFGQGVYGYTF. The CDR3 DNA is TGTGCCAGCAGCGGATTTGGACAGGGTGTCTATGGCTACACCTTC. The full variable domain, in which reference TRBV7-9 and TRBJ1-2 provide the parts outside the CDR3, is DTGVSQNPRHKITKRGQNVTFRCDPISEHNRLYWYRQTLGQGPEFLTYFQNEAQLEKSRLLSDRFSAERPKGSFSTLEIQRTEQGDSAMYLCASSGFGQGVYGYTFGSGTRLTVV.